This is a list of T cell receptor beta chains from one sample in a study of cytomegalovirus exposure and HLA in healthy donors. Sequenced by immunoSEQ multiplex PCR; TCRdb stores in-frame clones only, minus some. This table has over 120,000 clones, around 89% appearing once. The specimen sequenced was PBMCs. These receptors originate from a woman between 25 and 40 years old in good health and CMV-seropositive. Each CDR3 is given with its conserved first and last residue. The D gene is left open where the match is weak.

V	D	J	DNA	CDR3
TRBV19	TRBD2	TRBJ2-3	TGTGCCAGTAGTATATCGGGGGGATTCGGGAGCACAGATACGCAGTATTTT	CASSISGGFGSTDTQYF
TRBV2	-	TRBJ2-7	TGTGCCAGCAGTGAAGCGCTTCTACAGGGACGTAACGAGCAGTACTTC	CASSEALLQGRNEQYF
TRBV28	-	TRBJ1-5	TGTGCCAGCAGTTTATCAAGGAGCGGGCCCCAGCATTTT	CASSLSRSGPQHF
TRBV28	TRBD2	TRBJ2-1	TGTGCCAGCAGTTTGGGACTAGCGGGGGGCCTGTCCTACAATGAGCAGTTCTTC	CASSLGLAGGLSYNEQFF
TRBV28	TRBD2	TRBJ2-7	TGTGCCAGCATGGGCGGGAGCTCCTACGAGCAGTACTTC	CASMGGSSYEQYF
TRBV27	-	TRBJ1-2	TGTGCCAGCAGTTTATCTGGTAGAGGCGGCCTACCTTTCAGGGTGACCTTC	CASSLSGRGGLPFRVTF
TRBV7-9	TRBD2	TRBJ2-7	TGTGCCAGCAGCTCCAGACTAGCGGGAAGAGGTGGGGACTACGAGCAGTACTTC	CASSSRLAGRGGDYEQYF
TRBV21-1	-	TRBJ1-2	TGTGCCAGCAGCGAACGAACGTCGGGCTTCGGGGACTATGGCTACACCTTC	CASSERTSGFGDYGYTF
TRBV11-2	TRBD1	TRBJ1-4	TGTGCCAGCAGCCCAGAGAGGACAGGTGAAAAACTGTTTTTT	CASSPERTGEKLFF
TRBV28	TRBD1	TRBJ1-5	TGTGCCAGCAGTTTGGACAGGAGTTGGTGTTGCGGTCAGCCCCAGCATTTT	CASSLDRSWCCGQPQHF
TRBV5-1	-	TRBJ2-3	TGCGCCAGCAGTTTATGGGACTCCCTCCGGGCAGATACGCAGTATTTT	CASSLWDSLRADTQYF
TRBV11-2	-	TRBJ2-5	TGTGCCAGCAGCCCCTACCAAGAGACCCAGTACTTC	CASSPYQETQYF
TRBV28	-	TRBJ1-5	TGTGCCAGCTCTGGGCAGGGCTATGTGAATCAGCCCCAGCATTTT	CASSGQGYVNQPQHF
TRBV6-1	-	TRBJ1-2	TGTGCCAGCAGTGAATCCGTTGGCTACACCTTC	CASSESVGYTF